This TCR beta chain came from a study of blood T cell repertoires in COVID-19. About the research overall: The origin of the acute and convalescent COVID-19 samples was the United States, Italy and Spain. Sources were T cells, B-cell-depleted T cells, or PBMCs; the material itself was cDNA or gDNA.

In the authors' methods: By means of reference gene primer amplification, nucleated cell counts were estimated. Assay: immunoSEQ multiplex PCR; the TCRdb copy retains only in-frame clones and omits some. D and trimming were read from the DNA, whereas the V and J calls and clone size are those reported in that table. The profile shows under 200,000 clones, approximately 86% of them singletons. The V and J ends lost 0 bases and 3 bases, in that order; junction bases with no gene match: 4. CDR1 and CDR2 (germline): SGHRS, YFSETQ. This CDR3 spans 15 amino acids. V usage is TRBV5-1 and J usage is TRBJ2-7, with 9 positions matching TRBD2. Source material: peripheral blood. This receptor was identified in a man aged 60 to 69 with acute or convalescent COVID-19. CDR3: CASSLGTSAYYEQYF. CDR3 bases: TGCGCCAGCAGCTTGGGGACTAGCGCGTACTACGAGCAGTACTTC. Together with reference TRBV5-1 and TRBJ2-7, the CDR3 gives the full variable domain: KAGVTQTPRYLIKTRGQQVTLSCSPISGHRSVSWYQQTPGQGLQFLFEYFSETQRNKGNFPGRFSGRQFSNSRSEMNVSTLELGDSALYLCASSLGTSAYYEQYFGPGTRLTVT.